These T cell receptor beta chains were read from a single sample in a study of T-cell memory formation after mild COVID-19. Each CDR3 protein is one row after TCRdb ran MiXCR on the 5' RACE reads. The sample records about 140,000 distinct CDR3 sequences, 11% to 15% being singletons. Specimen: PBMCs or a T cell subset sorted from them (not recorded which). The receptors shown here come from an adult woman who had mild COVID-19 (a few samples of this study predate the infection). Cell type and time point are not known. Both conserved end residues are part of each CDR3. D genes are given only for firm matches. Clone size is shown for a subset of rows, as once, few, many or a class of expanded clone.

D	length	size	V	J	CDR3	DNA
NA	15	NA	TRBV2	TRBJ2-1	CASSEGSRSYNEQFF	TGTGCCAGCAGTGAAGGAAGCCGCTCCTACAATGAGCAGTTCTTC
TRBD1	16	NA	TRBV10-3	TRBJ2-3	CAISLTQGPEMDTQYF	TGTGCCATCAGTCTCACACAGGGGCCTGAAATGGATACGCAGTATTTT
NA	13	NA	TRBV20-1	TRBJ1-2	CSARELGQVDYTF	TGCAGTGCTAGAGAGTTGGGGCAGGTTGACTACACCTTC
NA	15	NA	TRBV4-1	TRBJ1-5	CASSQDSRGTQPQHF	TGCGCCAGCAGCCAAGATAGTAGGGGCACTCAGCCCCAGCATTTT
NA	12	many	TRBV12-3/TRBV12-4	TRBJ1-2	CASSPANYGYTF	TGTGCCAGCAGTCCAGCTAACTATGGCTACACCTTC
NA	13	NA	TRBV24-1	TRBJ2-1	CATRDSETDEQFF	TGTGCCACACGGGACTCCGAAACGGATGAGCAGTTCTTC
TRBD2	17	NA	TRBV7-6	TRBJ2-3	CASSVLSGGALADTQYF	TGTGCCAGCAGCGTCCTTAGCGGGGGGGCCTTGGCAGATACGCAGTATTTT
NA	17	NA	TRBV10-2	TRBJ1-1	CASSEPSRASENTEAFF	TGCGCCAGCAGTGAGCCCTCTAGGGCCTCAGAGAACACTGAAGCTTTCTTT
NA	11	NA	TRBV25-1	TRBJ2-7	CASEAGWEQYF	TGTGCCAGTGAGGCAGGGTGGGAGCAGTACTTC
NA	15	NA	TRBV13	TRBJ2-7	CASSTEAGSGYEQYF	TGTGCCAGCAGCACAGAGGCAGGGAGCGGCTACGAGCAGTACTTC